This T cell receptor (beta chain) comes out of a study of T-cell memory formation after mild COVID-19. Study-wide findings and caveats: A balance of CD4 and CD8 characterized clones contracting day 15 to 85, whereas later expanders leaned CD4+.

TCRdb called the 5' RACE reads again in MiXCR, with one record for every CDR3 protein. There are 450,000 to 650,000 distinct CDR3 sequences in the sample; 18% occur only once, and around 12% lies in the top ten. This clonotype was observed many times. Antigen unknown. The junction differs from germline at one of its ends, possibly a read error. The germline V gene has CDR1 LNHDA and CDR2 SQIVND (reference sequence). CDR3 length equals 12 residues. Sequencing input: PBMCs or a T cell subset sorted from them (not recorded which). This chain connects TRBV19 to TRBJ2-4; weak D call: TRBD1 (6 bases). This clonotype was obtained from an adult woman who had mild COVID-19 (a few samples of this study predate the infection). Cell type and time point are not known. CDR3 in DNA: TGTGCCAGTAGTACACGCACGGGACAATCTGACTTC. This gives the protein CASSTRTGQSDF.